Below, 9 T cell receptor beta chains from the same sample are listed, as sequenced in a study of T cells after yellow fever vaccination. MiXCR, run by TCRdb on the 5' RACE reads, gives a single entry per CDR3 protein. The sample lists a few hundred thousand distinct CDR3 sequences, 3% to 4.5% occurring once. Sequenced here: PBMCs, sampled 5 days after the yellow fever booster vaccination. These receptors originate from a man younger than 35 who received the YFV17D yellow fever vaccine.

This clonotype was seen at least ten times. The chain has TRBV7-6 and TRBJ1-1; 8 bases are a match to TRBD1. The CDR3 sequence is 14 residues long. The germline V gene encodes CDR1 SGHVS and CDR2 FNYEAQ. After removal of 3 bases from V and 4 bases from J, the junction contained 4 bases not matched to a gene. In DNA form, the CDR3 reads TGTGCCAGCAGCTTCACAGGGGGAGGCACTGAAGCTTTCTTT. Translation: CASSFTGGGTEAFF.

This chain joins TRBV12-3 or TRBV12-4 and TRBJ1-2, with D unresolved. The V end lost 6 bases, the J end lost 8 bases, and 16 bases lay between the germline ends. The CDR3 loop spans 13 amino acids. The CDR3 DNA is TGTGCCAGCAGCTGGGTCACCCACGGGGGCTACACCTTC. Amino acid sequence: CASSWVTHGGYTF.

The chain has TRBV6-1 and TRBJ1-3, with D maybe TRBD1 (6 bases). CDR3 length: 13 amino acids. With 11 bases removed from V and 2 bases from J, the gap between germline ends came to 13 bases. Germline CDR1 is MNHNS and CDR2 is SASEGT. The CDR3 DNA reads as TGTGCCGGATCCGGGACAACTGGAAACACCATATATTTT. This translates into CAGSGTTGNTIYF.

V is TRBV20-1 and J is TRBJ1-3; unclear D gene. The CDR3 spans 14 residues. Deletions cut 6 bases from V and 0 bases from J, with 12 bases between. Germline CDR1 is DFQATT and CDR2 is SNEGSKA (reference sequence). CDR3 nucleotide sequence: TGCAGTGCAGCAGCTTCCCACTCTGGAAACACCATATATTTT. Translation: CSAAASHSGNTIYF.

This clonotype has a count of ten or more. V gene TRBV5-1 combines with J gene TRBJ2-2; possible D gene TRBD2, 6 bases. The germline CDR1 and CDR2 sequences are SGHRS and YFSETQ. V lost 6 bases and J lost 0, with 12 bases in between. The CDR3 extends over 15 amino acids. DNA of the CDR3: TGCGCCAGCATGCAACCGGGGGCGAACACCGGGGAGCTGTTTTTT. It specifies CASMQPGANTGELFF.

The rearrangement links TRBV18 to TRBJ2-2; perhaps D is TRBD1 or TRBD2 (5 bases each). Trimming left V 6 bases short and J 5 bases short, with 16 bases between. CDR3 size: 15 residues. Germline-derived CDR1 and CDR2 are KGHSH and LQKENI. As DNA, the CDR3 is TGTGCCAGCTCCCCTAACCGGGACGCAACCGGGGAGCTGTTTTTT. It specifies CASSPNRDATGELFF.

The table lists this clonotype with a few counts. This rearrangement joins TRBV4-3 to TRBJ2-3; D is uncertain. Germline loops: CDR1 LGHNA, CDR2 YSLEER. This CDR3 region has 14 residues. V was trimmed by 1 base and J by 0 bases, leaving 5 bases between them. The CDR3 DNA follows: TGCGCCAGCAGCCAAGGATATAGCACAGATACGCAGTATTTT. Translation: CASSQGYSTDTQYF.

This clonotype has just a few counts. This chain uses TRBV11-3 with TRBJ1-5, with 7 bases that match TRBD1. CDR3 length equals 18 residues. Germline CDR1 is SGHNT and CDR2 is YENEEA. V lost 3 bases and J lost 3; bases outside the gene matches: 14. The CDR3 loop is CASSLPAPTGPPNQPQHF. The CDR3 DNA is TGTGCCAGCAGCTTGCCGGCACCGACAGGGCCCCCCAATCAGCCCCAGCATTTT.

The chain combines TRBV3-1 with TRBJ1-5; no reliable D call. Germline values: CDR1 LGHDT, CDR2 YNNKEL (reference sequence). The CDR3 is 12 residues long. Trimming removed 2 bases at V and 5 bases at J, with 4 bases between. The CDR3: CASSQIDQPQHF. CDR3 bases: TGTGCCAGCAGCCAAATCGATCAGCCCCAGCATTTT.